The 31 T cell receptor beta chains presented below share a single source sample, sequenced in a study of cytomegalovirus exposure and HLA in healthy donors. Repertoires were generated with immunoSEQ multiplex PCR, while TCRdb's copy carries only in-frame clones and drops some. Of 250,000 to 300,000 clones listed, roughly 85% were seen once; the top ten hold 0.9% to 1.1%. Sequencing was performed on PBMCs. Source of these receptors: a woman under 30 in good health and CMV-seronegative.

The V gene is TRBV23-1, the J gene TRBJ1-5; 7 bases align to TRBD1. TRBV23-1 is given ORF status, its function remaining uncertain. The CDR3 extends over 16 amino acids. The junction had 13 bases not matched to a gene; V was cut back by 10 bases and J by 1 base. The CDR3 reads CATHLYRGRSNQPQHF. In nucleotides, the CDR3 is TGCGCCACCCACCTTTACAGGGGTAGAAGCAATCAGCCCCAGCATTTT.

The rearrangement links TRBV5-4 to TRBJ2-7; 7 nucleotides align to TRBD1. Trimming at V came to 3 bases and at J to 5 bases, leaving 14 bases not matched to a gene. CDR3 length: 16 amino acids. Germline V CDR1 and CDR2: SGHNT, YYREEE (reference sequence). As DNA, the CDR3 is TGTGCCAGCAGCTCCCACATCGGACAGGATTCTAACGAGCAGTACTTC. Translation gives CASSSHIGQDSNEQYF.

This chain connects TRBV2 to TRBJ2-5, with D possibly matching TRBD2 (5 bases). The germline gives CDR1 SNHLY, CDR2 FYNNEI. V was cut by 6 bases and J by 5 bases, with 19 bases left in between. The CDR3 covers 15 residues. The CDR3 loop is CASRNRGTPTETQYF. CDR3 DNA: TGTGCCAGCAGGAATCGGGGAACACCCACCGAGACCCAGTACTTC.

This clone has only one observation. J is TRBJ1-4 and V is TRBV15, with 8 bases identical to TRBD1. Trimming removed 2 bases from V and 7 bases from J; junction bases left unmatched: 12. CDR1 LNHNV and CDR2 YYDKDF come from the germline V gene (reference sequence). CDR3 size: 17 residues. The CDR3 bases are TGTGCCACCAGCAGACCCTACAGTGGACAGGGTGCTGAAAAACTGTTTTTT. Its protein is CATSRPYSGQGAEKLFF.

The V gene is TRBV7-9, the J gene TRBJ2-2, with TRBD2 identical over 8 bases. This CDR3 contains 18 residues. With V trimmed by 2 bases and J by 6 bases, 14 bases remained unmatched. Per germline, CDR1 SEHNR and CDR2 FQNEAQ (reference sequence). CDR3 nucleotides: TGTGCCAGCAGCTTAAGGCTAGCGGGTCCGCGCCGTTCCGGGGAGCTGTTTTTT. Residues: CASSLRLAGPRRSGELFF.

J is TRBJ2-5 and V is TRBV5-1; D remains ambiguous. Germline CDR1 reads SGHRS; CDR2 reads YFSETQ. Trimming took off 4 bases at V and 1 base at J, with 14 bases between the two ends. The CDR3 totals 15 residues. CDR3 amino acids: CASSLRQNTQETQYF. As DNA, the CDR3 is TGCGCCAGCAGCCTTCGACAAAATACCCAAGAGACCCAGTACTTC.

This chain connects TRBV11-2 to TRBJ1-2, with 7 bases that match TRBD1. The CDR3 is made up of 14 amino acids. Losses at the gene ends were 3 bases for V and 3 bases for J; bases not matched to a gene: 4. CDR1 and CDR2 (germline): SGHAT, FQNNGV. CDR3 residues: CASSFGRGYYGYTF. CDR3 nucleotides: TGTGCCAGCAGCTTTGGCAGGGGGTACTATGGCTACACCTTC.

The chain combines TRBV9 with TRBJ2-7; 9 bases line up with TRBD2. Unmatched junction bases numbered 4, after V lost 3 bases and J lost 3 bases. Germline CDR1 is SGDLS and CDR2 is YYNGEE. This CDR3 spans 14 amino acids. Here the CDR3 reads CASSEASGDYEQYF. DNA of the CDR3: TGTGCCAGCAGCGAAGCTAGCGGGGACTACGAGCAGTACTTC. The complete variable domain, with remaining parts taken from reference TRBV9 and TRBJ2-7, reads DSGVTQTPKHLITATGQRVTLRCSPRSGDLSVYWYQQSLDQGLQFLIQYYNGEERAKGNILERFSAQQFPDLHSELNLSSLELGDSALYFCASSEASGDYEQYFGPGTRLTVT.

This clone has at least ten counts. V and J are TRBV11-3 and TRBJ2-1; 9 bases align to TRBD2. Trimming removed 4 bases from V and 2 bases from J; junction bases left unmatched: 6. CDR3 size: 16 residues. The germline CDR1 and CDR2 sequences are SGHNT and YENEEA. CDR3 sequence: CASSYSGSFAYNEQFF. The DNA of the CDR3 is TGTGCCAGCAGCTATAGCGGGAGTTTCGCCTACAATGAGCAGTTCTTC.

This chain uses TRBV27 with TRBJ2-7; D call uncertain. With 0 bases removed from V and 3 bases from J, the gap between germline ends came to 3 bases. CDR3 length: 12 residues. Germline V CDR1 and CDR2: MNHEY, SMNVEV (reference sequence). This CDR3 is CASSLSGYEQYF. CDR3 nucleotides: TGTGCCAGCAGTTTATCCGGCTACGAGCAGTACTTC.

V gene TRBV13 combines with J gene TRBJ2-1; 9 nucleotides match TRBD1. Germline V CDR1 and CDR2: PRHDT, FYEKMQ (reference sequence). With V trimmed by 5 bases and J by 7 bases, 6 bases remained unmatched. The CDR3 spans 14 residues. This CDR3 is CASSPGTGLNEQFF. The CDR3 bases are TGTGCCAGCAGCCCGGGGACAGGGTTGAATGAGCAGTTCTTC.

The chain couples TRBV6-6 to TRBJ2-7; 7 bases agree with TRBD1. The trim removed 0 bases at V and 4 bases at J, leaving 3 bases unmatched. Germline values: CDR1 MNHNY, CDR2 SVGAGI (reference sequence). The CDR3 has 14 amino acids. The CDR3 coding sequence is TGTGCCAGCAGTTACTCGGGACAGTTTTACGAGCAGTACTTC. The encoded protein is CASSYSGQFYEQYF.

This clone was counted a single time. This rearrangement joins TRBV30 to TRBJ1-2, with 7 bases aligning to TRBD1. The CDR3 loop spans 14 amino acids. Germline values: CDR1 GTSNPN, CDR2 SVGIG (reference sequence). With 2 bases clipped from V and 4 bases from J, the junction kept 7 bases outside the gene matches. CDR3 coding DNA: TGTGCCTGGAGTCCTGGGACAGCCGCCTATGGCTACACCTTC. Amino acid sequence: CAWSPGTAAYGYTF.

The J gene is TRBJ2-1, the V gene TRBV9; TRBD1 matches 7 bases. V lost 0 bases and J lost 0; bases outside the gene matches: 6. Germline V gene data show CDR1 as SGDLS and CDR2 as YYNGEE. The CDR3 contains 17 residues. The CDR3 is CASSVGGTASSYNEQFF. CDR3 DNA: TGTGCCAGCAGCGTAGGAGGGACAGCCAGCTCCTACAATGAGCAGTTCTTC.

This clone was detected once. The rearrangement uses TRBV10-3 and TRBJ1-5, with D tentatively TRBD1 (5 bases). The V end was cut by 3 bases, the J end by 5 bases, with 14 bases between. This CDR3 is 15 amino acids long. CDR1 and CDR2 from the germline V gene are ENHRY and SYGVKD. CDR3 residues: CAISDLGGEHQPQHF. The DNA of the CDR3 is TGTGCCATCAGTGACCTGGGGGGGGAGCATCAGCCCCAGCATTTT.

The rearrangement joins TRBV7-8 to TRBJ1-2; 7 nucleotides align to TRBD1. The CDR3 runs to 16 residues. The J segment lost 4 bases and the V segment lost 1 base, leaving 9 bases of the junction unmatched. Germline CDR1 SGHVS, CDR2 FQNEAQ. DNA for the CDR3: TGTGCCAGCAGCTTAGTCTCGACAGGGAGAAGCTATGGCTACACCTTC. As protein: CASSLVSTGRSYGYTF.

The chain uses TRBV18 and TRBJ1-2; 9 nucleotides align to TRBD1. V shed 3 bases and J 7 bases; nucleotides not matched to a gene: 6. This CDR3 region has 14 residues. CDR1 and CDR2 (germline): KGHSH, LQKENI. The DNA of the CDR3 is TGTGCCAGCTCACCGGAACAGGGGGCAAGTGGCTACACCTTC. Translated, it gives CASSPEQGASGYTF.

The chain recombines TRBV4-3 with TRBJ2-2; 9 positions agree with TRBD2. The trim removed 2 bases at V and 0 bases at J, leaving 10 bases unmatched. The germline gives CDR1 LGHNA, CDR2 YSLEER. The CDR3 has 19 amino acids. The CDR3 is CASSQNLVAGVSNTGELFF. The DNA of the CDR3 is TGCGCCAGCAGCCAAAACCTGGTAGCGGGGGTCTCGAACACCGGGGAGCTGTTTTTT.

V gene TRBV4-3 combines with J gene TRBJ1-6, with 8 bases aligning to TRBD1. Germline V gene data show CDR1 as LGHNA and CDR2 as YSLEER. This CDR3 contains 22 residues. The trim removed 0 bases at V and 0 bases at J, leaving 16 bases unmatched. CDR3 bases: TGCGCCAGCAGCCAAGATAGGTTGAAGGACAGGGTATGGAGCTCCTATAATTCACCCCTCCACTTT. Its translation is CASSQDRLKDRVWSSYNSPLHF.

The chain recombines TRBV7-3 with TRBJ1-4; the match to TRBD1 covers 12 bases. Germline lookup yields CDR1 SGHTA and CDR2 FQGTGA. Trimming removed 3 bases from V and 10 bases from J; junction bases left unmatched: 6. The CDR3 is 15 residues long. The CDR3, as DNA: TGTGCCAGCAGCTTGTCCGGGACAGGGGGCGGAAAACTGTTTTTT. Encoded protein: CASSLSGTGGGKLFF.

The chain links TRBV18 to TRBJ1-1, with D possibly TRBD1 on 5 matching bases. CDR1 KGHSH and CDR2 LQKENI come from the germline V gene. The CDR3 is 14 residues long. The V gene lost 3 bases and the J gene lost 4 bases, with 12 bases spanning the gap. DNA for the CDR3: TGTGCCAGCTCACCCGCGGGGGGGGGCACTGAAGCTTTCTTT. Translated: CASSPAGGGTEAFF.

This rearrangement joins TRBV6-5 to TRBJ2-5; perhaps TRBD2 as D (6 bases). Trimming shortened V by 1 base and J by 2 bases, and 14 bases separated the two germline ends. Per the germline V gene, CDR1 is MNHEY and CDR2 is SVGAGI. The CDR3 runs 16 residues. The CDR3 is CASSYFRGGEQETQYF. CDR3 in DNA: TGTGCCAGCAGTTACTTTCGGGGAGGAGAACAAGAGACCCAGTACTTC.

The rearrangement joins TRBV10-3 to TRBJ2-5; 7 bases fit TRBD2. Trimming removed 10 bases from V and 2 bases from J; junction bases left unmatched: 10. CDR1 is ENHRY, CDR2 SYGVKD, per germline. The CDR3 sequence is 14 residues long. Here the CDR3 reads CATRGAGWQETQYF. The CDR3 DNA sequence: TGTGCCACCCGGGGAGCGGGGTGGCAAGAGACCCAGTACTTC.

The CDR3 bases are TGCGCCAGCAGCCGTACACTAGCGGGCGGGACCTACGAGCAGTACTTC. Translated, it gives CASSRTLAGGTYEQYF. The chain couples TRBV5-1 to TRBJ2-7, with 9 nucleotides matching TRBD2. V was pared by 4 bases and J by 2 bases, with 10 bases of the junction left unmatched. Germline V gene lookup returns CDR1 SGHRS and CDR2 YFSETQ. The CDR3 runs 16 residues.

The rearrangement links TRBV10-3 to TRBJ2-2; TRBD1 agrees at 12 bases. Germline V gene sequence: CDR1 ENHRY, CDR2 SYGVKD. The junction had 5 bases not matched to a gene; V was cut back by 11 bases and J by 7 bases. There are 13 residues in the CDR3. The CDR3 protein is CAVGTGGGGELFF. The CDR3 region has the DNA TGTGCCGTCGGGACAGGGGGCGGCGGGGAGCTGTTTTTT.

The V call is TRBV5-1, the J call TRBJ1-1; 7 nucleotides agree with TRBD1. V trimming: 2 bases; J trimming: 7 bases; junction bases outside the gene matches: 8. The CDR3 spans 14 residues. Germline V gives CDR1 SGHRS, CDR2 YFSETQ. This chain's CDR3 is CASSFGGQSIEAFF. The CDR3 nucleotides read TGCGCCAGCAGCTTCGGGGGACAGTCCATTGAAGCTTTCTTT. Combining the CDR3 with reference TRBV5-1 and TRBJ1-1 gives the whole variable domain KAGVTQTPRYLIKTRGQQVTLSCSPISGHRSVSWYQQTPGQGLQFLFEYFSETQRNKGNFPGRFSGRQFSNSRSEMNVSTLELGDSALYLCASSFGGQSIEAFFGQGTRLTVV.

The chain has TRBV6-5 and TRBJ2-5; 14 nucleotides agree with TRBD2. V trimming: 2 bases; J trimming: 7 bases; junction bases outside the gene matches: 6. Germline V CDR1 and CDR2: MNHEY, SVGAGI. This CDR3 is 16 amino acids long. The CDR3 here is CASSYGGTSGRWTQYF. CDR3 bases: TGTGCCAGCAGTTACGGGGGGACTAGCGGGAGATGGACCCAGTACTTC.

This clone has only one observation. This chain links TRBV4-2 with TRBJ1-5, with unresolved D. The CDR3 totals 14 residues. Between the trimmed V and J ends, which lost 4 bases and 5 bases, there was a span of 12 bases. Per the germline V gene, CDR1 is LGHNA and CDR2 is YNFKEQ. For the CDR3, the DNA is TGTGCCAGCAGCCCGGTCGGGGAGGATCAGCCCCAGCATTTT. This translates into CASSPVGEDQPQHF.

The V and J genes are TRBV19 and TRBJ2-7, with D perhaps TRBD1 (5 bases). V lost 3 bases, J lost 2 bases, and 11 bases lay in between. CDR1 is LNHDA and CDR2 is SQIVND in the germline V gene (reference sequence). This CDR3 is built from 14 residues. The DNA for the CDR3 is TGTGCCAGTAGTATGGGTTGGACAACCTACGAGCAGTACTTC. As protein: CASSMGWTTYEQYF.

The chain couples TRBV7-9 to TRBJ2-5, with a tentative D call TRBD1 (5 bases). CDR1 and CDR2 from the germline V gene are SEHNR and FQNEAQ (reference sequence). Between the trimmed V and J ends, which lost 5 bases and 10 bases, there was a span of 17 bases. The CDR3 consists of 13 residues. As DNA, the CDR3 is TGTGCCAGCAGCCTCGGGTCGGACACTTTCCAGTACTTC. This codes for CASSLGSDTFQYF.

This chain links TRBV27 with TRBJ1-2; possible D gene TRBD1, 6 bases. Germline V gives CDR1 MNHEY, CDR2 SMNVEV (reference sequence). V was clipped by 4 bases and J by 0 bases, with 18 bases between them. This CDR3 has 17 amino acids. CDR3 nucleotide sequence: TGTGCCAGCAGTTCTCGGACAGCCCCGATTTCTAACTATGGCTACACCTTC. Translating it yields CASSSRTAPISNYGYTF.